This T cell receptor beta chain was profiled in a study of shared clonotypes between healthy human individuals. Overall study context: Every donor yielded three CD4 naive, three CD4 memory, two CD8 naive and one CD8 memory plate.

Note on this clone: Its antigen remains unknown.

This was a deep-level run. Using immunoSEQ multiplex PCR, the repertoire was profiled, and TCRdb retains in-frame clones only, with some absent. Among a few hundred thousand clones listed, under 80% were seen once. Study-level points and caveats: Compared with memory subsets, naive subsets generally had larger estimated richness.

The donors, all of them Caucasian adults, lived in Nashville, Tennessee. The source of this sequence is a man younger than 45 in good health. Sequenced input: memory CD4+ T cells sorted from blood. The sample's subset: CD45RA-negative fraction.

The DNA for the CDR3 is TGCGCCAGCAGGAGTGCGGGAGGGCCGAAACGCACTGCAGATACGCAGTATTTT. Protein sequence: CASRSAGGPKRTADTQYF. The chain links TRBV5-1 to TRBJ2-3; TRBD2 matches 9 bases. V was clipped by 5 bases and J by 4 bases; unmatched bases: 17. The CDR3 totals 18 residues. Per germline, CDR1 SGHRS and CDR2 YFSETQ.